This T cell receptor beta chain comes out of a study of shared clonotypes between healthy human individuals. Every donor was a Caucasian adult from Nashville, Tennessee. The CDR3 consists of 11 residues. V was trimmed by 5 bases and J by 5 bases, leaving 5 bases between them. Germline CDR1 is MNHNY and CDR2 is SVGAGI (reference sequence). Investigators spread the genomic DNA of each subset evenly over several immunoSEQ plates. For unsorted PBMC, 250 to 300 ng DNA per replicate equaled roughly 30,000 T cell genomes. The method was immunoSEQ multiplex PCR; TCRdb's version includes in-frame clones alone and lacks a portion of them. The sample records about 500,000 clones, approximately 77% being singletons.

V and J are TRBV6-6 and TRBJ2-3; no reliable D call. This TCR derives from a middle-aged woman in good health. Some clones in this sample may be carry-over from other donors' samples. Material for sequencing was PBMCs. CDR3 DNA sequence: TGTGCCAGCAGTCACTTAGATACGCAGTATTTT. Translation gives CASSHLDTQYF.